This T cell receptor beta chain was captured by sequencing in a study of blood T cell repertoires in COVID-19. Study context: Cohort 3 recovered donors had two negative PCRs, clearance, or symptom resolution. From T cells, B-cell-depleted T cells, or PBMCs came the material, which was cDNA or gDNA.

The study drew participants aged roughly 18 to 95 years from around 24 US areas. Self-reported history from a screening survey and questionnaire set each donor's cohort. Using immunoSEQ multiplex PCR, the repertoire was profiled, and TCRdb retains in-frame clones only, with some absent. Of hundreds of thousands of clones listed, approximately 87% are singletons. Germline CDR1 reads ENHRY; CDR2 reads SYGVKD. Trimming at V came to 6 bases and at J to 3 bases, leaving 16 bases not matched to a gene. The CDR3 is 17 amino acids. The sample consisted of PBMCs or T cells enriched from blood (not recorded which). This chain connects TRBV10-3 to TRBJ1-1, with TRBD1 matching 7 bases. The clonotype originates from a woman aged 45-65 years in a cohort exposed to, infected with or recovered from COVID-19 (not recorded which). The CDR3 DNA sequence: TGTGCCATCAGGTTGACAGGGAGTCGAGCGGGAGACACTGAAGCTTTCTTT. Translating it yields CAIRLTGSRAGDTEAFF.